These 13 T cell receptor beta chains came from one sample sequenced in a study of blood T cell repertoires in COVID-19. Sequencing was performed with immunoSEQ multiplex PCR; in TCRdb, only in-frame clones are kept and a portion is missing. The sample holds 330,000 or so clones, roughly 90% seen once. The source material was peripheral blood. The receptors stem from a woman in her sixties or seventies with COVID-19, enrolled during active disease.

The V and J genes are TRBV6-6 and TRBJ1-6; tentatively, D is TRBD1 (5 bases). Trimming left V 5 bases short and J 7 bases short, with 18 bases between. The CDR3 covers 16 residues. Germline CDR1 MNHNY, CDR2 SVGAGI (reference sequence). The CDR3 nucleotides are TGTGCCAGCAGTACATCGGGGGACGGGTGGAATTCACCCCTCCACTTT. As protein: CASSTSGDGWNSPLHF.

The chain has TRBV18 and TRBJ2-5; possibly TRBD1 for D (6 bases). V lost 3 bases and J lost 1, with 9 bases in between. Germline CDR1 and CDR2: KGHSH and LQKENI. The length of the CDR3 is 14 residues. The CDR3, as DNA: TGTGCCAGCTCACCCAGGGGATCCCAAGAGACCCAGTACTTC. Its translation: CASSPRGSQETQYF.

V is TRBV4-1 and J is TRBJ2-7; D might be TRBD2 (6 bases). V lost 0 bases to trimming and J lost 3 bases, with 12 bases between them. The CDR3 covers 15 residues. The germline CDR1 and CDR2 sequences are MGHRA and YSYEKL. CDR3 bases: TGCGCCAGCAGCCAAGATCCAGGGACTTTCTACGAGCAGTACTTC. This codes for CASSQDPGTFYEQYF.

The chain couples TRBV18 to TRBJ1-1; possibly TRBD1 for D (5 bases). The CDR3 loop spans 14 amino acids. With 4 bases removed from V and 0 bases from J, the gap between germline ends came to 9 bases. The germline V gene has CDR1 KGHSH and CDR2 LQKENI. The CDR3 sequence is CASSQDTMNTEAFF. In nucleotides, the CDR3 is TGTGCCAGCTCACAGGACACTATGAACACTGAAGCTTTCTTT.

The genes are TRBV28 and TRBJ1-4, with TRBD1 matching over 7 bases. Germline loops: CDR1 MDHEN, CDR2 SYDVKM. After removal of 4 bases from V and 0 bases from J, the junction contained 8 bases not matched to a gene. This CDR3 spans 17 amino acids. In nucleotides, the CDR3 is TGTGCCAGCAGTTCCTCTCGACAGGGAGCAACTAATGAAAAACTGTTTTTT. It is translated as CASSSSRQGATNEKLFF.

This chain connects TRBV5-5 to TRBJ2-1; 9 bases match TRBD1. The CDR3 length is 15 residues. V dropped 1 base and J dropped 9; count of bases not matched to a gene: 8. Germline values: CDR1 SGHKS, CDR2 YYEKEE (reference sequence). CDR3 protein: CASSLRDRAWGEQFF. The CDR3 DNA sequence: TGTGCCAGCAGCTTGAGGGACAGGGCATGGGGTGAGCAGTTCTTC.

The rearrangement links TRBV6-6 to TRBJ1-2; tentative D call: TRBD1 (5 bases). Deletions cut 5 bases from V and 5 bases from J, with 12 bases between. There are 13 residues in the CDR3. Per the germline V gene, CDR1 is MNHNY and CDR2 is SVGAGI (reference sequence). For the CDR3, the DNA is TGTGCCAGCAGTACCCAGGGAGGGTATGGCTACACCTTC. Residues: CASSTQGGYGYTF.

The chain carries TRBV20-1 and TRBJ1-1, with TRBD1 as a possible D gene (5 bases). Per the germline V gene, CDR1 is DFQATT and CDR2 is SNEGSKA (reference sequence). The CDR3 is 11 residues long. The CDR3 sequence: CRVDRNTEAFF. CDR3 in DNA: TGCAGAGTTGACAGGAACACTGAAGCTTTCTTT.

The chain links TRBV7-9 to TRBJ1-2; D possibly corresponds to TRBD1 (5 bases). The V end lost 3 bases, the J end lost 8 bases, and 10 bases lay between the germline ends. The length of the CDR3 is 12 residues. Germline V gene lookup returns CDR1 SEHNR and CDR2 FQNEAQ (reference sequence). CDR3: CASSFDSKGYTF. CDR3 nucleotide sequence: TGTGCCAGCAGCTTTGACAGCAAGGGCTACACCTTC.

This rearrangement joins TRBV30 to TRBJ2-4; D not certain. Germline V CDR1 and CDR2: GTSNPN, SVGIG (reference sequence). The CDR3 length is 16 residues. With 2 bases removed from V and 0 bases from J, the gap between germline ends came to 14 bases. The CDR3 spells CAWSPAVLLAKNIQYF. DNA of the CDR3: TGTGCCTGGAGTCCCGCAGTGCTCTTAGCCAAAAACATTCAGTACTTC.

This clone was seen more than once but under ten times. The chain combines TRBV19 with TRBJ1-5; D gene ambiguous. Germline V gene sequence: CDR1 LNHDA, CDR2 SQIVND (reference sequence). This CDR3 region has 15 residues. Trimming removed 3 bases at V and 0 bases at J, with 9 bases between. DNA of the CDR3: TGTGCCAGTAGTATGGGCAGCCATAGCAATCAGCCCCAGCATTTT. Translation: CASSMGSHSNQPQHF.

V usage is TRBV4-1 and J usage is TRBJ2-1, with 11 bases identical to TRBD2. V shed 4 bases and J 7 bases; nucleotides not matched to a gene: 9. This CDR3 has 16 residues. The V gene's germline CDR1 is MGHRA and CDR2 YSYEKL. The CDR3: CASSLSLAGGRNEQFF. CDR3 nucleotides: TGCGCCAGCAGCCTCTCTCTAGCGGGGGGCCGGAATGAGCAGTTCTTC.

The V call is TRBV9, the J call TRBJ1-6; 9 nucleotides agree with TRBD1. J gave up 13 bases and V 0 bases, and 11 bases lay outside the gene matches. Germline V gives CDR1 SGDLS, CDR2 YYNGEE. The length of the CDR3 is 16 residues. CDR3: CASSVGGDREITPLHF. The CDR3, as DNA: TGTGCCAGCAGCGTAGGAGGGGACAGGGAAATAACTCCCCTCCACTTT.